This TCR beta chain was recorded in a study of radiotherapy plus CTLA-4 blockade in lung cancer. The overall study: Disease control reached under 35%, with objective responses in roughly 17%.

As to this clone: What it binds is unknown. This specimen includes other DNA sequences encoding the same CDR3.

Sequenced by immunoSEQ multiplex PCR; TCRdb stores in-frame clones only, minus some. The data contain about 14,000 clones, about 89% of them seen just once; the ten biggest clones take up about an eighth. Germline CDR1 and CDR2: MNHNS and SASEGT. The length of the CDR3 is 12 residues. Trimming took off 6 bases at V and 8 bases at J, with 11 bases between the two ends. Findings and caveats of the study: Early clone dynamics of blood T cells, plus interferon-beta, reportedly predicted response best.

CTLA-4 blockade using ipilimumab, together with focal radiation, was received by patients with chemo-refractory metastatic non-small-cell lung cancer. The sequencing here drew on peripheral blood, taken from a patient treated with radiotherapy plus ipilimumab. The sequence was obtained from a human donor with non-small cell lung cancer that progressed on radiotherapy plus ipilimumab. Some clones in this sample may be carry-over from other donors' samples. This chain joins TRBV6-1 and TRBJ2-1, with no clear D. The CDR3 nucleotides are TGTGCCAGCAGACTATCCTTCCATGAGCAGTTCTTC. Its translation: CASRLSFHEQFF.